These 10 T cell receptor beta chains share one sample of origin, sequenced in a study of OX40 agonist ivuxolimab in advanced cancers. Using immunoSEQ multiplex PCR, the repertoire was profiled, and TCRdb retains in-frame clones only, with some absent. The table lists about 25,000 clones, around 86% of them singletons. This specimen consisted of CD4+ or CD8+ T cells sorted from blood, obtained in a trial of the OX40 agonist ivuxolimab. These receptors were taken from an adult with an advanced solid tumor such as melanoma, head and neck, liver or kidney cancer.

The rearrangement links TRBV7-2 to TRBJ1-1, with D unresolved. The CDR3 runs 14 residues. V lost 4 bases, J lost 1 base, and 10 bases lay in between. Germline V CDR1 and CDR2: SGHTA, FQGNSA. The CDR3 DNA is TGTGCCAGCAGCTCGGGAGGTTGGAACACTGAAGCTTTCTTT. Translation: CASSSGGWNTEAFF.

The CDR3 loop reads CASSSRAQSRETQYF. The CDR3 DNA follows: TGCGCCAGCAGCTCCCGGGCCCAATCGCGAGAGACCCAGTACTTC. The J gene is TRBJ2-5, the V gene TRBV4-1; no clear D gene. The length of the CDR3 is 15 residues. Trimming took off 5 bases at V and 4 bases at J, with 17 bases between the two ends. CDR1 is MGHRA and CDR2 is YSYEKL in the germline V gene.

The rearrangement uses TRBV10-2 and TRBJ1-2, with 7 bases fitting TRBD1. The CDR3 extends over 15 amino acids. From germline, CDR1 is WSHSY and CDR2 SAAADI. V was pared by 3 bases and J by 8 bases, with 12 bases of the junction left unmatched. The CDR3 nucleotides read TGCGCCAGCAGTGATTCCTCGACAGGGCGTTCGGGCTACACCTTC. Translated, it gives CASSDSSTGRSGYTF.

V and J are TRBV10-3 and TRBJ2-7; D assignment may be TRBD1 or TRBD2 (5 bases each). V was trimmed by 3 bases and J by 1 base, leaving 7 bases between them. The CDR3 loop spans 13 amino acids. Germline loops: CDR1 ENHRY, CDR2 SYGVKD. The CDR3 loop reads CAISEEGSYEQYF. CDR3 in DNA: TGTGCCATCAGTGAAGAGGGGTCCTACGAGCAGTACTTC.

The chain is built from TRBV30 and TRBJ2-7, with TRBD2 as a possible D gene (5 bases). V dropped 3 bases and J dropped 3 bases, with 15 bases sitting between them. The CDR3 is 14 residues long. Germline values: CDR1 GTSNPN, CDR2 SVGIG (reference sequence). The CDR3 spells CAWSPERFNYEQYF. In DNA, the CDR3 is TGTGCCTGGAGCCCTGAGCGGTTTAACTACGAGCAGTACTTC.

The chain has TRBV30 and TRBJ1-5; D unresolved. Germline lookup yields CDR1 GTSNPN and CDR2 SVGIG (reference sequence). V lost 1 base to trimming and J lost 2 bases, with 6 bases between them. This CDR3 region has 13 residues. In DNA form, the CDR3 reads TGTGCCTGGAGTGGGCCGGGCAATCAGCCCCAGCATTTT. Translated, it gives CAWSGPGNQPQHF.

The chain couples TRBV5-1 to TRBJ2-1; 14 bases line up with TRBD2. This CDR3 is built from 16 residues. Germline V gene lookup returns CDR1 SGHRS and CDR2 YFSETQ. Losses at the gene ends were 4 bases for V and 9 bases for J; bases not matched to a gene: 9. The CDR3 DNA reads as TGCGCCAGCAGCCCCCTGACTAGCGGGGGGGTCAGTGAGCAGTTCTTC. Translated: CASSPLTSGGVSEQFF.

This chain joins TRBV20-1 and TRBJ2-7; D ambiguous. The CDR3 covers 10 residues. Germline CDR1 is DFQATT and CDR2 is SNEGSKA (reference sequence). V was clipped by 6 bases and J by 5 bases, with 8 bases between them. CDR3 nucleotides: TGCAGTGCGAAATACGACGAGCAGTACTTC. Translated: CSAKYDEQYF.

The chain couples TRBV10-1 to TRBJ2-2; no firm D call. V lost 0 bases and J lost 6, with 8 bases in between. Germline CDR1 and CDR2: WNHNN and SYGVQD (reference sequence). The CDR3 sequence is 14 residues long. This chain's CDR3 is CASSESYGSGELFF. CDR3 in DNA: TGCGCCAGCAGTGAGTCGTACGGGTCCGGGGAGCTGTTTTTT.

The table lists this clone with a count of one. The chain has TRBV5-1 and TRBJ2-1, with TRBD2 identical over 8 bases. With 0 bases clipped from V and 6 bases from J, the junction kept 2 bases outside the gene matches. The length of the CDR3 is 14 residues. The germline gives CDR1 SGHRS, CDR2 YFSETQ. In DNA, the CDR3 is TGCGCCAGCAGCTTGGGTCTAGCGGGCAATGAGCAGTTCTTC. This sequence encodes CASSLGLAGNEQFF.